This T cell receptor (beta chain) was documented in a study of shared clonotypes between healthy human individuals. In the study overall: Per donor, CD8 memory used one plate, CD8 naive used two, CD4 memory used three and CD4 naive used three. Overall study findings and caveats: The low donor count limited represented genetic and exposure-history diversity.

Trimming removed 2 bases from V and 0 bases from J, with 8 bases in between. CDR3 length: 16 amino acids. Germline CDR1 is MGHRA and CDR2 is YSYEKL. Regarding this clone: No antigen is known for it.

Sequencing used immunoSEQ multiplex PCR; TCRdb keeps in-frame clones, though not all of them. There are about 380,000 clones in the sample; 95% to 97% occur only once, and 0.25% to 0.35% lies in the top ten. The genes are TRBV4-1 and TRBJ2-6; D gene uncertain. The TCR was taken from a man under 40 in good health. Sequenced sample: memory CD8+ T cells sorted from blood. The subset was: CD45RO+ cells pooled with CCR7-negative TemRA cells. The CDR3 here is CASSQLQFSGANVLTF. The DNA of the CDR3 is TGCGCCAGCAGCCAACTCCAGTTCTCTGGGGCCAACGTCCTGACTTTC.